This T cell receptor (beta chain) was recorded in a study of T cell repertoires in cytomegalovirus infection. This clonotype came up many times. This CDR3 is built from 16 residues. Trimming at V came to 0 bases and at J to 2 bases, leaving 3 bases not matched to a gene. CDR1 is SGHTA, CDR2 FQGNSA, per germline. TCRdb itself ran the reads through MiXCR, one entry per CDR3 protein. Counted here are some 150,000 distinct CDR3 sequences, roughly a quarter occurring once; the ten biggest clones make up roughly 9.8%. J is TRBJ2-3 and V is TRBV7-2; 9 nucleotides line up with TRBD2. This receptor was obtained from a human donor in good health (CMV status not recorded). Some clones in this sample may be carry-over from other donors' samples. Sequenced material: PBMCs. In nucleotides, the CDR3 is TGTGCCAGCAGCTTAGCGGGGACTAGCCCCACAGATACGCAGTATTTT. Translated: CASSLAGTSPTDTQYF.